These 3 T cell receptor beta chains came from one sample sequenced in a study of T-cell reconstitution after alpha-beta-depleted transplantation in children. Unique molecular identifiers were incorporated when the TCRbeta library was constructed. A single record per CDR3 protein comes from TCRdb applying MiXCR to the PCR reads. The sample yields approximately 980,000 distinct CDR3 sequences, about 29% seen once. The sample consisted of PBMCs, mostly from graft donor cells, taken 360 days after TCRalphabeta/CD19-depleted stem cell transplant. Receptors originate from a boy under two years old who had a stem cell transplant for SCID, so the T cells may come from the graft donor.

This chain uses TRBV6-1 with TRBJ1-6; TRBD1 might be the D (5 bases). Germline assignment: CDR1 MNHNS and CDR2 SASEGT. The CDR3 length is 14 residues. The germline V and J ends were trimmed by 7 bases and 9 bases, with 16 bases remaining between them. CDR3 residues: CASTPGGRASPLHF. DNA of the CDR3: TGTGCCAGCACCCCCGGGGGGAGAGCTTCACCCCTCCACTTT.

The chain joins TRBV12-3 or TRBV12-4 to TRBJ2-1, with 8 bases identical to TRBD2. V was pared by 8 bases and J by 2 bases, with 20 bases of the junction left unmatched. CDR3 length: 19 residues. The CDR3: CASGRPGLGKGEAYNEQFF. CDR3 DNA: TGTGCCAGCGGTAGACCGGGACTAGGAAAGGGGGAAGCCTACAATGAGCAGTTCTTC.

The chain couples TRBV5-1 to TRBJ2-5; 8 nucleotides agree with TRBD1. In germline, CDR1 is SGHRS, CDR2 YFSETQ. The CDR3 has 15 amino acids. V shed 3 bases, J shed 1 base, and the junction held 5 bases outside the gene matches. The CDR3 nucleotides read TGCGCCAGCAGCTGGACAGGGTATTTCCAAGAGACCCAGTACTTC. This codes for CASSWTGYFQETQYF.